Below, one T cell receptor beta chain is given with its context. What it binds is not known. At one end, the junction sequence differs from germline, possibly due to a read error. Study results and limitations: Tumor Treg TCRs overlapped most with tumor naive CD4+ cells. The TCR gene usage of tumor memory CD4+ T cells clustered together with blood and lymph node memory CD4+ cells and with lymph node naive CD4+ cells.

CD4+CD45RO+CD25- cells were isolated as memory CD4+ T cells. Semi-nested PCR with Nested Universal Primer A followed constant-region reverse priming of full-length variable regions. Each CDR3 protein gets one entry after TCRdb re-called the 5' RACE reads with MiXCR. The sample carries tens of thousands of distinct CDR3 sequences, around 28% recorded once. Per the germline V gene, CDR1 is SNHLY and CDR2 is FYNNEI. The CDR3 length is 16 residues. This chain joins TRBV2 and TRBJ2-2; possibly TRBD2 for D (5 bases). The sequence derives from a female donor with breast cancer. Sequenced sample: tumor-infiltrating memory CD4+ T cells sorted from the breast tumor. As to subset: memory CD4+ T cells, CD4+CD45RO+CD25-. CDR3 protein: CARSGSSFWATGELFF. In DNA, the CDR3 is TGTGCCCGCAGTGGGTCTAGCTTCTGGGCCACCGGGGAGCTGTTTTTT.